Below, 13 T cell receptor beta chains from the same sample are listed, as sequenced in a study of metastatic and nonmetastatic thyroid tumors. TCRdb ran MiXCR on the PCR reads. The sample lists 30,000 or so clones, about 29% occurring once. No patient had received any treatment before thyroid surgery. Source material: blood. Receptors originate from a female donor with papillary thyroid cancer or a benign thyroid nodule (not recorded which). Some clones in this sample may be carry-over from other donors' samples.

This clone has only a few counts. The chain is built from TRBV6-1 and TRBJ2-7; tentatively, D is TRBD1 (6 bases). This CDR3 region has 15 residues. V dropped 6 bases and J dropped 1 base, with 16 bases sitting between them. The V gene's germline CDR1 is MNHNS and CDR2 SASEGT. CDR3 bases: TGTGCCAGCAGGGTTGACAGGATACTGTCCTACGAGCAGTACTTC. Amino acids: CASRVDRILSYEQYF.

This clone was found many times. The V call is TRBV6-6, the J call TRBJ1-5, with TRBD1 identical over 7 bases. The CDR3 covers 19 residues. Germline V CDR1 and CDR2: MNHNY, SVGAGI (reference sequence). V lost 7 bases, J lost 0 bases, and 18 bases stayed unmatched. The CDR3 sequence: CASTQHRDRNLYSNQPQHF. CDR3 DNA: TGTGCCAGCACTCAACACCGGGACAGAAACCTCTATAGCAATCAGCCCCAGCATTTT.

This clone was seen many times. The same CDR3 can be traced to other DNA sequences in this sample. The V gene is TRBV20-1, the J gene TRBJ2-5; 15 nucleotides agree with TRBD2. The germline gives CDR1 DFQATT, CDR2 SNEGSKA (reference sequence). V lost 0 bases and J lost 5; bases outside the gene matches: 4. The CDR3 spans 16 residues. CDR3 sequence reads: CSAREGLAGGGETQYF. CDR3 nucleotides: TGCAGTGCTAGAGAGGGACTAGCGGGAGGCGGGGAGACCCAGTACTTC.

The V gene is TRBV7-8, the J gene TRBJ2-7; TRBD2 is a possible D gene (5 bases). Trimming took 5 bases from V and 2 from J, leaving 19 bases between them. Germline V gives CDR1 SGHVS, CDR2 FQNEAQ. CDR3 length equals 16 residues. The CDR3 DNA reads TGTGCCAGCAGCCGGAGGACGGCCAGTTTAACCTACGAGCAGTACTTC. This sequence encodes CASSRRTASLTYEQYF. The full variable domain, with the rest looked up from reference TRBV7-8 and TRBJ2-7, is GAGVSQSPRYKVAKRGQDVALRCDPISGHVSLFWYQQALGQGPEFLTYFQNEAQLDKSGLPSDRFFAERPEGSVSTLKIQRTQQEDSAVYLCASSRRTASLTYEQYFGPGTRLTVT.

The rearrangement joins TRBV5-5 to TRBJ2-1; possibly TRBD2 for D (5 bases). V gave up 4 bases and J gave up 0 bases, with 8 bases separating them. Germline loops: CDR1 SGHKS, CDR2 YYEKEE (reference sequence). The CDR3 loop spans 14 amino acids. The CDR3 DNA sequence: TGTGCCAGCAGCGAGGACTTCTCCTACAATGAGCAGTTCTTC. As protein: CASSEDFSYNEQFF.

This clone was detected many times. The gene calls are TRBV2 and TRBJ2-3; D perhaps matches TRBD2 (6 bases). Germline values: CDR1 SNHLY, CDR2 FYNNEI. Trimming cost V 8 bases and J 1 base, with 13 bases left between them. CDR3 length: 14 amino acids. The CDR3 is CASGTARGTDTQYF. CDR3 nucleotide sequence: TGTGCCAGCGGGACTGCAAGAGGCACAGATACGCAGTATTTT.

This clone turned up a few times. The junction differs from germline at one of its ends, possibly a read error. This chain joins TRBV2 and TRBJ2-7, with D hard to call. Germline values: CDR1 SNHLY, CDR2 FYNNEI. The CDR3 totals 14 residues. DNA of the CDR3: TGTGCCAGCACCGGCGTTCGCGGCCACTACGAGCATTACTTC. This gives the protein CASTGVRGHYEHYF.

This clone was recorded only once. Other DNA sequences within the sample encode an identical CDR3. The chain uses TRBV20-1 and TRBJ2-2; weak D call: TRBD1 (6 bases). Germline V gives CDR1 DFQATT, CDR2 SNEGSKA (reference sequence). Trimming removed 6 bases from V and 7 bases from J, with 18 bases in between. The CDR3 consists of 14 residues. The CDR3 here is CSATPGTKIGELFF. The CDR3 DNA reads TGCAGTGCGACGCCCGGGACAAAAATCGGGGAGCTGTTTTTT.

This clone was seen a handful of times. The chain uses TRBV12-3 or TRBV12-4 and TRBJ2-7; D is uncertain. The V and J ends lost 6 bases and 7 bases respectively, with 16 bases between them. The CDR3 runs 13 residues. CDR3 sequence reads: CASSHTGPPEQYF. CDR3 coding DNA: TGTGCCAGCAGCCATACTGGCCCTCCGGAGCAGTACTTC.

This clone came up a few times. The gene calls are TRBV5-1 and TRBJ2-3, with a weak D call TRBD2 (5 bases). With 2 bases removed from V and 2 bases from J, the gap between germline ends came to 12 bases. The germline CDR1 and CDR2 sequences are SGHRS and YFSETQ. CDR3 length: 15 residues. Here the CDR3 DNA reads TGCGCCAGCAGCTTCGAGACTACTCCCACAGATACGCAGTATTTT. Translation gives CASSFETTPTDTQYF.

Concerning this clone itself: An end of the junction differs from the germline gene, which may be a read error. For the CDR3, the DNA is TGTGCCAGCGGCGTAGAGGCGGACGGTGAGCTGTTTTTT. Its translation: CASGVEADGELFF. The chain carries TRBV9 and TRBJ2-2; D ambiguous. Germline V gives CDR1 SGDLS, CDR2 YYNGEE. This CDR3 has 13 residues.

This clone has more than one count but fewer than ten. Other DNA sequences within the sample encode an identical CDR3. The J gene is TRBJ2-7, the V gene TRBV20-1; TRBD2 aligns across 10 bases. Trimming removed 3 bases from V and 7 bases from J; junction bases left unmatched: 6. The CDR3 consists of 13 residues. The germline V gene has CDR1 DFQATT and CDR2 SNEGSKA (reference sequence). The CDR3 DNA reads as TGCAGTGCTAGGTTAGCGGGGGGCGGTGAGCAGTACTTC. Protein product: CSARLAGGGEQYF.

This clone came up a few times. V and J are TRBV12-3 or TRBV12-4 and TRBJ2-7; no clear D. V dropped 3 bases and J dropped 6 bases, with 9 bases sitting between them. The CDR3 spans 12 residues. This CDR3 reads CASSFRFLEQYF. The CDR3 DNA is TGTGCCAGCAGTTTCCGGTTTCTCGAGCAGTACTTC.